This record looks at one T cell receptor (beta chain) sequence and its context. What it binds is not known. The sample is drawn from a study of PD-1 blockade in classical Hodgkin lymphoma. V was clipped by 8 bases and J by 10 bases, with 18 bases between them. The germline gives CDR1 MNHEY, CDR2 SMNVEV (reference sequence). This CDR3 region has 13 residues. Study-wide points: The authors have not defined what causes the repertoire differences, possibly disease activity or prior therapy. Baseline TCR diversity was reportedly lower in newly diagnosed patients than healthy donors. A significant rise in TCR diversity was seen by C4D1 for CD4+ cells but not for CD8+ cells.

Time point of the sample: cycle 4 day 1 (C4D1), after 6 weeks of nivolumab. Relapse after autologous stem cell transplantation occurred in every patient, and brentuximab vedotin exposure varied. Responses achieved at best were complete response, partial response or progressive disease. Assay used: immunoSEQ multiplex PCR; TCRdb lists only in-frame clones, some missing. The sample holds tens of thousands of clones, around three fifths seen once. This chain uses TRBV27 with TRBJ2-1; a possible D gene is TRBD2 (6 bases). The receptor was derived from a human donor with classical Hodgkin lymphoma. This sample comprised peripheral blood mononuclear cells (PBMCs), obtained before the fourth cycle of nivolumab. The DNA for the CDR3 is TGTGCCAGCTGGCGGGACTTCGGGGCAGAGCAGTTCTTC. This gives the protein CASWRDFGAEQFF.